The clone carrying this T cell receptor (beta chain) came up once. Seattle-derived patients entered the study during active infection and were followed longitudinally. These data are taken from a study of blood T cell repertoires in COVID-19. Background on the study: The samples span acute and convalescent COVID-19 from the United States, Italy and Spain. T cells, B-cell-depleted T cells, or PBMCs provided the cDNA or gDNA that served as material.

In the source study's methods: The authors estimated nucleated cell counts from reference gene primer amplification. Sequencing was performed with immunoSEQ multiplex PCR; in TCRdb, only in-frame clones are kept and a portion is missing. V, J and clone size are those of that table, while D and trimming were read from the DNA. The sample has a few hundred thousand clones; roughly 90% are singletons. The V and J ends lost 1 base and 3 bases respectively, with 13 bases between them. Germline CDR1 and CDR2: SGHTA and FQGNSA. This CDR3 is 16 amino acids long. The TCR was taken from a woman between 25 and 40 years old with COVID-19, enrolled during active disease. What was sequenced was peripheral blood. The chain carries TRBV7-2 and TRBJ2-4, with a tentative D call TRBD2 (6 bases). The CDR3 region has the DNA TGTGCCAGCAGCTTAGAGGGCTCTAGCGTCAAAAACATTCAGTACTTC. It encodes CASSLEGSSVKNIQYF. Full variable domain (rest looked up from reference TRBV7-2 and TRBJ2-4): GAGVSQSPSNKVTEKGKDVELRCDPISGHTALYWYRQSLGQGLEFLIYFQGNSAPDKSGLPSDRFSAERTGGSVSTLTIQRTQQEDSAVYLCASSLEGSSVKNIQYFGAGTRLSVL.